The text below deals with one T cell receptor (beta chain). The antigen is unknown. The data were obtained in a study of T cell responses to AZD1222 COVID-19 vaccine. Overall study: Analysis merged second doses at about 4 or about 12 weeks. Study outcomes and limitations: Once two AZD1222 doses were given, Spike-specific TCR breadth and depth went up. Clonal diversity was possibly underestimated, and white British individuals and females predominated among donors.

CDR1 is ENHRY, CDR2 SYGVKD, per germline. V was shortened by 2 bases and J by 4 bases, with 14 bases between the two germline ends. The CDR3 is 15 residues long. Clones were sequenced by immunoSEQ multiplex PCR, and TCRdb holds only the in-frame ones, with some missing. The table records some 140,000 clones, approximately 94% of them present only once. The starting material was peripheral blood, obtained on day 0 of AZD1222 vaccination. The chain links TRBV10-3 to TRBJ1-2; TRBD1 is a possible D gene (6 bases). The sequence was collected from an adult in good health. The CDR3, as DNA: TGTGCCATCAGTGAGCAGAACAGGGTTGCCTATGGCTACACCTTC. It is translated as CAISEQNRVAYGYTF.